This T cell receptor beta chain was documented in a study of OX40 agonist ivuxolimab in advanced cancers. This clone was detected once. Clones were sequenced by immunoSEQ multiplex PCR, and TCRdb holds only the in-frame ones, with some missing. The sample yields tens of thousands of clones, 88% seen once. The V gene's germline CDR1 is SGHVS and CDR2 FQNEAQ. V lost 5 bases and J lost 4; bases outside the gene matches: 10. The CDR3 is 16 residues long. Sequences were derived from CD4+ or CD8+ T cells sorted from blood, sampled in a trial of the OX40 agonist ivuxolimab. This chain links TRBV7-8 with TRBJ2-7; 11 bases map to TRBD2. This TCR came from an adult with an advanced solid tumor such as melanoma, head and neck, liver or kidney cancer. This chain's CDR3 is CASSRRTSGPGYEQYF. The CDR3 bases are TGTGCCAGCAGCCGACGGACTAGCGGGCCAGGGTACGAGCAGTACTTC.